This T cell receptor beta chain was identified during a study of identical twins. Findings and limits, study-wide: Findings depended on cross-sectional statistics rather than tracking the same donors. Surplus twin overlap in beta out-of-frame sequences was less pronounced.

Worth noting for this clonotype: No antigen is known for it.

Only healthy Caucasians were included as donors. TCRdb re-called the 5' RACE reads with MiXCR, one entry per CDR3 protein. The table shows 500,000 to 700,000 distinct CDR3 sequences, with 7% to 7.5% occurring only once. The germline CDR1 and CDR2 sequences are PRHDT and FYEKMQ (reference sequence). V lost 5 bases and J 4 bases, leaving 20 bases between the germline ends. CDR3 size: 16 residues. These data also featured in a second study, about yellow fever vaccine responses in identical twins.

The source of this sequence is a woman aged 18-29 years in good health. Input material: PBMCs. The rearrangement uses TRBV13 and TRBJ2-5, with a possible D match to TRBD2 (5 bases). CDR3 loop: CASSRPAAAEVETQYF. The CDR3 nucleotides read TGTGCCAGCAGCCGCCCCGCAGCGGCAGAAGTAGAGACCCAGTACTTC.